This T cell receptor (beta chain) was recovered during a study of siplizumab effects on memory and regulatory T cells. Turning to this clone: What it binds is not known.

It was 10^5 or so TCR templates that were assayed per sample. TCRdb keeps only in-frame clones here, not all; method: immunoSEQ multiplex PCR. Here the sample spans 62,000 or so clones, 75% to 90% being singletons. General study findings and limits: Phenotypic classification as naive or memory proved unattainable for roughly 75-97% of proliferating CD4+ or CD8+ clones.

The V end was cut by 0 bases, the J end by 1 base, with 13 bases between. The CDR3 has 16 amino acids. Germline V gene data show CDR1 as SGHNT and CDR2 as YYREEE (reference sequence). The chain has TRBV5-4 and TRBJ1-1, with D possibly TRBD1 on 6 matching bases. The source material was memory CD4+ T cells sorted from blood. The TCR sequence derives from a human donor in good health. CDR3 sequence: CASSLATGLQNTEAFF. The DNA for the CDR3 is TGTGCCAGCAGCTTGGCGACAGGCCTCCAGAACACTGAAGCTTTCTTT.